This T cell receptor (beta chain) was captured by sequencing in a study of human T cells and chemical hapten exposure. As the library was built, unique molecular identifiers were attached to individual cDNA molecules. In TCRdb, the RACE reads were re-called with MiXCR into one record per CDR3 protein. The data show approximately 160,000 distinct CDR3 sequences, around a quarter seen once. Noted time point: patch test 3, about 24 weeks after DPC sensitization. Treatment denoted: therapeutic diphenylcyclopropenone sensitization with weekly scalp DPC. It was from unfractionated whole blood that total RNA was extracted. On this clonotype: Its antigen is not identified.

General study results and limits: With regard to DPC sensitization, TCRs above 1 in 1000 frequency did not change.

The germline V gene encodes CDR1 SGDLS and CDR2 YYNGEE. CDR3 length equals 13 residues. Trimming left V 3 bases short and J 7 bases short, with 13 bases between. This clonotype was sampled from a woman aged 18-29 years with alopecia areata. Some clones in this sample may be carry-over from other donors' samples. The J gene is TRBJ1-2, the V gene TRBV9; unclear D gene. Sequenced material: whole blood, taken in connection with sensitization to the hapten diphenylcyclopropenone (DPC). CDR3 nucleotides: TGTGCCAGCAGCGGGAGGAATGGTGCTGGCTACACCTTC. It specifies CASSGRNGAGYTF.